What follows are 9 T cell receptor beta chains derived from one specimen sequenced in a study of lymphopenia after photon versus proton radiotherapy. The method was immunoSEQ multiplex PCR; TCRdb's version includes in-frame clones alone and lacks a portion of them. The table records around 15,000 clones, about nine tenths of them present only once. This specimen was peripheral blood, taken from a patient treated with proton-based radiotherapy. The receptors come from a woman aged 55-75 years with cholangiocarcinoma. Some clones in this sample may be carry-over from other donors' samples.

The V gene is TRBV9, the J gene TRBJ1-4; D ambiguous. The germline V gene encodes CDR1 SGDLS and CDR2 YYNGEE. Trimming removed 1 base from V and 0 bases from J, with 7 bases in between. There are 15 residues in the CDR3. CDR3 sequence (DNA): TGTGCCAGCAGCGTATCAGTATCAACTAATGAAAAACTGTTTTTT. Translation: CASSVSVSTNEKLFF.

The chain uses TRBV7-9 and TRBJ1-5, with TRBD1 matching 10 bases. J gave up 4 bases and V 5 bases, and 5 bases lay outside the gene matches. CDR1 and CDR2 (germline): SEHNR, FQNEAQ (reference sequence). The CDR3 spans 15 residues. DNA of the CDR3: TGTGCCAGCAGCCCGGGGGGACAGGGGAATCAGCCCCAGCATTTT. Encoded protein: CASSPGGQGNQPQHF.

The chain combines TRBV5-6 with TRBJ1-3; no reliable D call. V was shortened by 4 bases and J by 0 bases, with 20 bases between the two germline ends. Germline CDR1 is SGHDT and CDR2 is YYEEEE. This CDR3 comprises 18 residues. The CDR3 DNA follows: TGTGCCAGCAGCACATTTAGGACGGCTTCAAGCTCTGGAAACACCATATATTTT. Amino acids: CASSTFRTASSSGNTIYF.

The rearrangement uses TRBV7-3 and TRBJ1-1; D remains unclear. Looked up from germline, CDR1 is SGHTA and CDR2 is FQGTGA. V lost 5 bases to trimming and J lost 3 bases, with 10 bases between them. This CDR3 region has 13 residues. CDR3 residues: CASSPQRDTEAFF. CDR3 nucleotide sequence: TGTGCCAGCAGCCCCCAAAGAGACACTGAAGCTTTCTTT.

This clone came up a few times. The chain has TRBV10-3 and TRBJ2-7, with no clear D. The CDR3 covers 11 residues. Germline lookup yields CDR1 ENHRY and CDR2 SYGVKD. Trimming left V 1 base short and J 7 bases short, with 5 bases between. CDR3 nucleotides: TGTGCCATCAGTGAGTACGGGGAGCAGTACTTC. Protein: CAISEYGEQYF.

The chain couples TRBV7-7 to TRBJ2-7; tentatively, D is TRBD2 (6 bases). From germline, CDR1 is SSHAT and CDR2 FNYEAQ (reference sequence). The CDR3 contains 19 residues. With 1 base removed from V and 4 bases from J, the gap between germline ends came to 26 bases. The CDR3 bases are TGTGCCAGCAGCTTAGTAAGGACGTCATTGAGAGGGACTCAATACGAGCAGTACTTC. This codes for CASSLVRTSLRGTQYEQYF.

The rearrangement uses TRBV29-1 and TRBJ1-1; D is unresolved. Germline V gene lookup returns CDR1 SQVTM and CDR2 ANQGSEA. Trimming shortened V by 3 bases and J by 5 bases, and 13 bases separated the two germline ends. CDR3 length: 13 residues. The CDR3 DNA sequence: TGCAGCGTTGATGAGCAGACCGGGACTGAAGCTTTCTTT. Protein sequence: CSVDEQTGTEAFF.

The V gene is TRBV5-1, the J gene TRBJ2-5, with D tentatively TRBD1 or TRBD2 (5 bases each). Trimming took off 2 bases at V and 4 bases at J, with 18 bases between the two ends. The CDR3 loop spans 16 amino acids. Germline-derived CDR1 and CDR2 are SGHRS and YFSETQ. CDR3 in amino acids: CASSLRAGTKRETQYF. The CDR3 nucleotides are TGCGCCAGCAGCTTAAGGGCCGGGACCAAAAGAGAGACCCAGTACTTC.

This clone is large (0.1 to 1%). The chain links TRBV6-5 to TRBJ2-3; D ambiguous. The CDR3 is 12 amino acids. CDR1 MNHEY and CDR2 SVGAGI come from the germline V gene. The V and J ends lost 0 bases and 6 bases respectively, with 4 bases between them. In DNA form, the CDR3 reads TGTGCCAGCAGTTACTCGAGGGATACGCAGTATTTT. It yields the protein CASSYSRDTQYF.